The present T cell receptor beta chain was sequenced within a study of memory CD8 T cells in hepatitis C reinfection. Time point described: peak reinfection, 3 to 8 weeks after reinfection detection. The sorted cells went straight to TCR sequencing with no prior in vitro expansion. Data came from immunoSEQ multiplex PCR; TCRdb stores just in-frame clones and leaves some out. Among roughly 43,000 clones listed, roughly 90% were seen once. Sequenced: naive CD8+ T cells sorted from blood. The origin of this receptor is a young man with hepatitis C virus infection.

This CDR3 is CASSQDGQGQVDTQYF. The DNA of the CDR3 is TGCGCCAGCAGCCAAGATGGGCAGGGCCAAGTCGATACGCAGTATTTT. V gene TRBV4-3 combines with J gene TRBJ2-3; the D gene is possibly TRBD1 (5 bases). The CDR3 length is 16 residues. Germline V gene data show CDR1 as LGHNA and CDR2 as YSLEER. V lost 0 bases, J lost 6 bases, and 16 bases lay in between.